This T cell receptor (beta chain) was sequenced in a study of blood T cell repertoires in COVID-19. The CDR3 is made up of 15 amino acids. CDR1 MNHEY and CDR2 SVGAGI come from the germline V gene. The trim removed 5 bases at V and 10 bases at J, leaving 10 bases unmatched. Profiling relied on immunoSEQ multiplex PCR, and the TCRdb table lists in-frame clones only, not all of them. The sample shows roughly 260,000 clones, approximately 86% of them seen only once. In terms of age and location, participants ranged from roughly 18 to 100 years and lived in about two dozen US areas. Membership in each cohort depended on participant-reported clinical history. Resolution of symptoms, clearance, or two negative PCRs was present in recovered Cohort 3 donors.

Material for sequencing was PBMCs or T cells enriched from blood (not recorded which). The chain recombines TRBV6-5 with TRBJ2-1; 11 bases line up with TRBD2. The sequence was obtained from a woman aged 18-30 years who had recovered from COVID-19. CDR3 in DNA: TGTGCCAGCAGTATGAGACTAGCGGGGTATGGGGAGCAGTTCTTC. This codes for CASSMRLAGYGEQFF.